The count of the clone carrying this TCR beta chain is one. The antigen remains undetermined. The entry originates in a study of T cells in localized non-small cell lung cancer. Trimming took 5 bases from V and 4 from J, leaving 3 bases between them. The CDR3 loop spans 11 amino acids. CDR1 is MNHEY, CDR2 SVGAGI, per germline. General study findings and limits: T cell clonality was highest in uninvolved adjacent lung, above tumor.

Assay used: immunoSEQ multiplex PCR; TCRdb lists only in-frame clones, some missing. The repertoire holds 30,000 to 35,000 clones, 90% to 95% seen once, with approximately 7.9% in the top ten. V gene TRBV6-5 combines with J gene TRBJ2-1; no definite D call. The sample was peripheral blood, taken before any cancer treatment. The receptor's source is a female donor over 55 with stage I lung adenocarcinoma. The chain's CDR3 is CASSTYNEQFF. The CDR3 DNA is TGTGCCAGCAGTACTTACAATGAGCAGTTCTTC.